This TCR beta chain was sequenced for a study of cytomegalovirus exposure and HLA in healthy donors. Findings of the study overall: Equally common other TCR beta chains were less clonally expanded than HLA-associated ones, a later analysis found.

Remarks on this clone: The antigen remains undetermined.

60 Vbeta and 13 Jbeta primers were used in PCR. Here immunoSEQ multiplex PCR was the method, and the copy in TCRdb shows in-frame clones only, minus some. The sample has roughly 180,000 clones; roughly 84% are singletons. The germline V gene has CDR1 SGHRS and CDR2 YFSETQ. This CDR3 is built from 14 residues. Germline trimming cut 0 bases from V and 6 bases from J; bases unmatched to any gene: 2. This sequence joins TRBV5-1 and TRBJ1-2, with 10 bases lining up with TRBD1. The specimen sequenced was PBMCs. The TCR was taken from a man younger than 45 in good health and CMV-seronegative. The CDR3 loop is CASSLGQGADGYTF. The CDR3 nucleotides are TGCGCCAGCAGCTTGGGACAGGGGGCTGATGGCTACACCTTC.